This T cell receptor beta chain emerged from a study of control samples from healthy donors and cancer patients. Measured with immunoSEQ multiplex PCR; TCRdb has only the in-frame clones, and not every one. Of roughly 100,000 clones in the sample, 80% to 90% were seen once. The germline gives CDR1 SGHTA, CDR2 FQGNSA. CDR3 length: 16 amino acids. The trim removed 5 bases at V and 8 bases at J, leaving 16 bases unmatched. V usage is TRBV7-2 and J usage is TRBJ1-1, with 8 nucleotides matching TRBD1. Sequencing was carried out using blood. This TCR derives from a woman aged 50 to 60 in good health. CDR3 sequence reads: CASSPGTGRNTVEAFF. The DNA of the CDR3 is TGTGCCAGCAGCCCGGGGACAGGCCGGAACACTGTGGAAGCTTTCTTT.